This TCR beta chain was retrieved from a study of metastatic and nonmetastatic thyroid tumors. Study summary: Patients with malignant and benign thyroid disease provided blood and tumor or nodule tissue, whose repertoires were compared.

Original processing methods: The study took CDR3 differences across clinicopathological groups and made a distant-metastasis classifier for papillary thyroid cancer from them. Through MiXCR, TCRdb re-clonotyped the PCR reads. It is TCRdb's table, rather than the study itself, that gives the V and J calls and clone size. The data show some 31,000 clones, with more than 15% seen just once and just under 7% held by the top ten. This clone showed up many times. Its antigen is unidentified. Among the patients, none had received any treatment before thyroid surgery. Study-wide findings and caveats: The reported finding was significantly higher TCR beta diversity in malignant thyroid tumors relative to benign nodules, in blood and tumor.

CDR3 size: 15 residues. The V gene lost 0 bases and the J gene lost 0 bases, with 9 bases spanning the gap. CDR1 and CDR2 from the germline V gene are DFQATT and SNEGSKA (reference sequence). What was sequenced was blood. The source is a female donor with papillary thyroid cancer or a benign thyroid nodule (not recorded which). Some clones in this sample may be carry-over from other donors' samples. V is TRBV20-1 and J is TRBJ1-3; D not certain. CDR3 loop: CSARDRSYSGNTIYF. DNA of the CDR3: TGCAGTGCTAGAGATCGCAGTTACTCTGGAAACACCATATATTTT.